The TCR beta chain under discussion was sequenced for a study of shared clonotypes between healthy human individuals. The healthy adult donors were HIV-negative and reported no recent acute infections or vaccinations. Under the authors' procedure: Filtering was not the same, since immunoSEQ gave junction-only sequences without quality scores. TCRdb's copy holds only in-frame clones and misses some; the assay was immunoSEQ multiplex PCR. Clone size and the V and J calls come from that table; the DNA yielded D and trimming. The repertoire holds about 480,000 clones, with over 75% as singletons. The sequencing input was PBMCs. The clonotype originates from a woman in her thirties or forties in good health. Some clones in this sample may be carry-over from other donors' samples.

CDR3 region: CASCPWTAQTVPYEQYF. CDR3 DNA: TGTGCCAGCTGCCCTTGGACAGCCCAAACCGTACCCTACGAGCAGTACTTC. The J gene is TRBJ2-7, the V gene TRBV5-6, with D possibly TRBD1 on 6 matching bases. CDR3 length equals 17 residues. Trimming stripped 7 bases from V and 2 bases from J, with 25 bases between. CDR1 SGHDT and CDR2 YYEEEE come from the germline V gene.